These 8 T cell receptor beta chains came from one sample sequenced in a study of shared clonotypes between healthy human individuals. Clones were sequenced by immunoSEQ multiplex PCR, and TCRdb holds only the in-frame ones, with some missing. The table shows some 2,100,000 clones, with approximately 96% occurring only once. Material: naive CD4+ T cells sorted from blood. Indicated subset: CD45RA+ positively selected. These receptors were collected from a man younger than 30 in good health.

The rearrangement joins TRBV4-1 to TRBJ1-3, with D uncertain. This CDR3 spans 16 amino acids. Germline V CDR1 and CDR2: MGHRA, YSYEKL. Trimming stripped 1 base from V and 0 bases from J, with 10 bases between. The CDR3 sequence: CASSQGVTRSGNTIYF. The DNA for the CDR3 is TGCGCCAGCAGCCAAGGCGTCACCCGCTCTGGAAACACCATATATTTT.

The chain combines TRBV9 with TRBJ2-3; no firm D call. Trimming removed 0 bases at V and 6 bases at J, with 8 bases between. The CDR3 totals 13 residues. Germline CDR1 reads SGDLS; CDR2 reads YYNGEE. The CDR3: CASSVEFRDTQYF. CDR3 coding DNA: TGTGCCAGCAGCGTAGAATTTCGGGATACGCAGTATTTT.

V usage is TRBV2 and J usage is TRBJ2-5, with 7 bases lining up with TRBD2. The CDR3 length is 15 residues. Germline V lookup: CDR1 SNHLY, CDR2 FYNNEI. The V segment lost 7 bases and the J segment 0 bases; nucleotides outside the gene matches: 8. CDR3 protein: CASKGGLGYQETQYF. Written as DNA, the CDR3 is TGTGCCAGCAAAGGAGGACTAGGGTACCAAGAGACCCAGTACTTC.

The chain couples TRBV7-2 to TRBJ1-2; no reliable D call. V was trimmed by 6 bases and J by 3 bases, leaving 14 bases between them. The CDR3 covers 14 residues. Germline V lookup: CDR1 SGHTA, CDR2 FQGNSA. CDR3: CASSHRALDYGYTF. The CDR3 DNA is TGTGCCAGCAGTCATAGGGCGCTGGACTATGGCTACACCTTC.

As concerns this clone: Other DNA sequences in the sample encode the same CDR3. This chain connects TRBV6-5 to TRBJ2-7; D remains ambiguous. V lost 2 bases to trimming and J lost 1 base, with 6 bases between them. Germline V CDR1 and CDR2: MNHEY, SVGAGI. This CDR3 comprises 13 residues. CDR3: CASSYLSSYEQYF. CDR3 sequence (DNA): TGTGCCAGCAGTTACCTATCGTCCTACGAGCAGTACTTC.

The rearrangement links TRBV6-6 to TRBJ2-1, with D possibly matching TRBD1 (5 bases). This CDR3 has 13 residues. Deletions cut 2 bases from V and 5 bases from J, with 7 bases between. CDR1 MNHNY and CDR2 SVGAGI come from the germline V gene (reference sequence). Written as DNA, the CDR3 is TGTGCCAGCAGTTACCGACAGCACAATGAGCAGTTCTTC. This sequence encodes CASSYRQHNEQFF.

The CDR3 sequence is CASSPRDEAFF. DNA of the CDR3: TGTGCCAGCAGCCCCAGGGATGAAGCTTTCTTT. The V gene is TRBV7-2, the J gene TRBJ1-1, with D maybe TRBD1 (5 bases). The CDR3 contains 11 residues. The V end lost 5 bases, the J end lost 7 bases, and 8 bases lay between the germline ends. Germline values: CDR1 SGHTA, CDR2 FQGNSA.

The chain has TRBV9 and TRBJ1-6; perhaps TRBD1 as D (5 bases). There are 16 residues in the CDR3. The germline gives CDR1 SGDLS, CDR2 YYNGEE. Trimming stripped 6 bases from V and 6 bases from J, with 19 bases between. The CDR3 is CASTANLGTGNSPLHF. CDR3 nucleotides: TGTGCCAGCACCGCCAACTTAGGGACGGGTAATTCACCCCTCCACTTT. The whole variable domain, remainder taken from reference TRBV9 and TRBJ1-6, is DSGVTQTPKHLITATGQRVTLRCSPRSGDLSVYWYQQSLDQGLQFLIQYYNGEERAKGNILERFSAQQFPDLHSELNLSSLELGDSALYFCASTANLGTGNSPLHFGNGTRLTVT.